The 18 T cell receptor beta chains given below trace back to one sample, sequenced in a study of blood T cell repertoires in COVID-19. TCRdb's copy holds only in-frame clones and misses some; the assay was immunoSEQ multiplex PCR. The sample lists under 40,000 clones, approximately 95% occurring once. Sample: peripheral blood. Receptors originate from a male donor with active COVID-19.

The J gene is TRBJ2-1, the V gene TRBV7-9; 15 nucleotides align to TRBD2. Per the germline V gene, CDR1 is SEHNR and CDR2 is FQNEAQ (reference sequence). The ends lost 5 bases at V and 6 bases at J; junction bases unmatched: 11. The CDR3 length is 18 residues. CDR3 DNA: TGTGCCAGCAGCCCGCACACCCGGACTAGCGGGGGGGTCAATGAGCAGTTCTTC. Protein product: CASSPHTRTSGGVNEQFF.

This chain connects TRBV19 to TRBJ2-5; D is undetermined. The CDR3 contains 14 residues. Germline-derived CDR1 and CDR2 are LNHDA and SQIVND (reference sequence). Trimming shortened V by 1 base and J by 4 bases, and 10 bases separated the two germline ends. The DNA for the CDR3 is TGTGCCAGTAGTATAGCCGGGTCCGTAGAGACCCAGTACTTC. Translation: CASSIAGSVETQYF. The full variable domain, with the rest looked up from reference TRBV19 and TRBJ2-5, is DGGITQSPKYLFRKEGQNVTLSCEQNLNHDAMYWYRQDPGQGLRLIYYSQIVNDFQKGDIAEGYSVSREKKESFPLTVTSAQKNPTAFYLCASSIAGSVETQYFGPGTRLLVL.

The chain couples TRBV15 to TRBJ2-2; weak D call: TRBD1 (6 bases). The V end lost 1 base, the J end lost 6 bases, and 9 bases lay between the germline ends. This CDR3 is built from 14 residues. Germline V gene data show CDR1 as LNHNV and CDR2 as YYDKDF (reference sequence). CDR3 DNA sequence: TGTGCCACCAGCAGAGGGGACAAATCCGGGGAGCTGTTTTTT. Its protein product is CATSRGDKSGELFF.

The rearrangement joins TRBV15 to TRBJ2-5; TRBD2 is a possible D gene (6 bases). The CDR3 is made up of 13 amino acids. Germline V gives CDR1 LNHNV, CDR2 YYDKDF (reference sequence). The germline V and J ends were trimmed by 3 bases and 5 bases, with 10 bases remaining between them. The CDR3 here is CATSRTSSETQYF. The CDR3 nucleotides are TGTGCCACCAGCAGGACTAGTAGTGAGACCCAGTACTTC.

The J gene is TRBJ1-2, the V gene TRBV16; D may be TRBD1 (5 bases). Germline CDR1 is KGHSY and CDR2 is FQNENV. With 0 bases removed from V and 5 bases from J, the gap between germline ends came to 19 bases. This CDR3 region has 17 residues. The CDR3 nucleotides read TGTGCCAGCAGCCAATCGGGGAACGTAGGGGCGGCTTATGGCTACACCTTC. Amino acid sequence: CASSQSGNVGAAYGYTF.

The chain combines TRBV12-3 or TRBV12-4 with TRBJ2-5, with D perhaps TRBD2 (5 bases). Trimming removed 7 bases from V and 5 bases from J, with 14 bases in between. The CDR3 loop spans 13 amino acids. The CDR3 DNA sequence: TGTGCCAGCACCCGGGATGGTGGGGAGACCCAGTACTTC. Translating gives CASTRDGGETQYF.

This clone was found once. V and J are TRBV6-6 and TRBJ2-5; no clear D gene. The CDR3 runs to 13 residues. Germline values: CDR1 MNHNY, CDR2 SVGAGI (reference sequence). V lost 2 bases and J 4 bases, leaving 8 bases between the germline ends. DNA for the CDR3: TGTGCCAGCAGTTACGTTCCTCGAGAGACCCAGTACTTC. It is translated as CASSYVPRETQYF.

This chain uses TRBV7-9 with TRBJ2-1; TRBD2 aligns across 8 bases. The V gene end was trimmed by 4 bases and the J gene end by 4 bases; junction bases not matched to a gene: 9. Germline CDR1 SEHNR, CDR2 FQNEAQ (reference sequence). The CDR3 runs to 16 residues. CDR3 sequence reads: CASSSSGAGAYNEQFF. The CDR3 DNA sequence: TGTGCCAGCAGCTCCTCGGGAGCGGGGGCTTACAATGAGCAGTTCTTC.

In its sample, this clone was seen once. The chain employs TRBV7-2 and TRBJ1-1; D is uncertain. The V gene lost 5 bases and the J gene lost 0 bases, with 7 bases spanning the gap. CDR1 is SGHTA, CDR2 FQGNSA, per germline. The CDR3 covers 13 residues. CDR3 sequence: CASSRDLNTEAFF. The CDR3 DNA reads as TGTGCCAGCAGCCGCGACTTGAACACTGAAGCTTTCTTT.

The rearrangement joins TRBV27 to TRBJ1-2; 11 bases are shared with TRBD1. The J segment lost 4 bases and the V segment lost 5 bases, leaving 6 bases of the junction unmatched. CDR3 length equals 15 residues. The germline V gene encodes CDR1 MNHEY and CDR2 SMNVEV (reference sequence). In DNA, the CDR3 is TGTGCCAGCAGTCTCTACGGGACAGGGGGCTATGGCTACACCTTC. Translating gives CASSLYGTGGYGYTF.

The chain is built from TRBV9 and TRBJ1-5; a weak D match, TRBD1 (5 bases). The CDR3 is 13 amino acids. V dropped 5 bases and J dropped 9 bases, with 15 bases sitting between them. Germline-derived CDR1 and CDR2 are SGDLS and YYNGEE. CDR3 sequence (DNA): TGTGCCAGCAGTGGGACCGGGGGAGTGCCCCAGCATTTT. It is translated as CASSGTGGVPQHF.

The CDR3 bases are TGTGCCAGCAGCCAGGGGACAGGGGGGGTATATGGCTACACCTTC. Translation gives CASSQGTGGVYGYTF. The chain employs TRBV4-2 and TRBJ1-2; 11 nucleotides align to TRBD1. Trimming took 3 bases from V and 5 from J; bases not matched to a gene: 5. Germline V gives CDR1 LGHNA, CDR2 YNFKEQ. This CDR3 contains 15 residues.

V and J are TRBV6-6 and TRBJ1-2, with 11 nucleotides matching TRBD1. Losses at the gene ends were 2 bases for V and 10 bases for J; bases not matched to a gene: 9. The CDR3 has 15 amino acids. The V gene's germline CDR1 is MNHNY and CDR2 SVGAGI (reference sequence). The CDR3 region has the DNA TGTGCCAGCAGTTACGCGCGGACAGGGGGCCATCACTACACCTTC. It codes for CASSYARTGGHHYTF.

The V gene is TRBV30, the J gene TRBJ2-5; D perhaps matches TRBD1 (6 bases). Germline loops: CDR1 GTSNPN, CDR2 SVGIG (reference sequence). V shed 7 bases and J shed 0 bases, with 21 bases lying between them. This CDR3 has 16 amino acids. CDR3 protein: CASDLYPGAYQETQYF. The CDR3 nucleotides are TGTGCCTCGGACCTTTACCCAGGGGCTTACCAAGAGACCCAGTACTTC.

The CDR3 nucleotides read TGTGCCAGTAGTATAACTCGCGGGGCGGCGTGGAACTATGGCTACACCTTC. Its translation: CASSITRGAAWNYGYTF. The gene calls are TRBV19 and TRBJ1-2; the D gene is possibly TRBD1 (5 bases). The germline gives CDR1 LNHDA, CDR2 SQIVND (reference sequence). Trimming took off 2 bases at V and 2 bases at J, with 18 bases between the two ends. This CDR3 is built from 17 residues.

V usage is TRBV3-1 (or the pseudogene TRBV3-2) and J usage is TRBJ2-1, with TRBD1 identical over 12 bases. The junction had 9 bases not matched to a gene; V was cut back by 1 base and J by 8 bases. The CDR3 consists of 17 residues. Germline CDR1 is LGHDT and CDR2 is YNNKEL (reference sequence). CDR3 amino acids: CASSQVPGQGARDEQFF. In DNA, the CDR3 is TGTGCCAGCAGCCAAGTCCCGGGACAGGGGGCGAGGGATGAGCAGTTCTTC.

V is TRBV3-1 (or the pseudogene TRBV3-2) and J is TRBJ2-3; the match to TRBD2 covers 15 bases. V gave up 0 bases and J gave up 5 bases; unmatched junction bases: 6. CDR1 and CDR2 from the germline V gene are LGHDT and YNNKEL (reference sequence). This CDR3 has 18 amino acids. For the CDR3, the DNA is TGTGCCAGCAGCCAAGAAGGACTAGCGGGGGGGCCCCTAGATACGCAGTATTTT. Encoded protein: CASSQEGLAGGPLDTQYF.

This clone was picked up one time. The chain uses TRBV6-6 and TRBJ1-1; 9 nucleotides agree with TRBD1. This CDR3 has 12 residues. CDR1 and CDR2 from the germline V gene are MNHNY and SVGAGI (reference sequence). The V and J ends lost 6 bases and 11 bases, in that order; junction bases with no gene match: 7. This CDR3 is CASRGTGILAFF. CDR3 sequence (DNA): TGTGCCAGCAGAGGGACAGGGATTTTGGCTTTCTTT.